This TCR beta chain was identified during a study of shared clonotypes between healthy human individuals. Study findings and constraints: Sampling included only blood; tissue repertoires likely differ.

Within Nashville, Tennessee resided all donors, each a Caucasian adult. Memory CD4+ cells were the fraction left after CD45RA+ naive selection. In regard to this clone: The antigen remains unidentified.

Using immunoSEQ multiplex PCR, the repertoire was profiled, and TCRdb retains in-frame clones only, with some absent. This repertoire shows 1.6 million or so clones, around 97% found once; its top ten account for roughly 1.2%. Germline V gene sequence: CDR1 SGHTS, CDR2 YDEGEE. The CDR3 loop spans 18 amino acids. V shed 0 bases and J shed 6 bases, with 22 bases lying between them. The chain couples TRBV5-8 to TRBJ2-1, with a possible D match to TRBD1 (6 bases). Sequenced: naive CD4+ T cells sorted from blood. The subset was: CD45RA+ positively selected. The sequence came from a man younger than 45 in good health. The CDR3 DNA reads TGTGCCAGCAGCTTGGCCCTTGGTCGCCTAGAAGGGGGCAATGAGCAGTTCTTC. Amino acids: CASSLALGRLEGGNEQFF.